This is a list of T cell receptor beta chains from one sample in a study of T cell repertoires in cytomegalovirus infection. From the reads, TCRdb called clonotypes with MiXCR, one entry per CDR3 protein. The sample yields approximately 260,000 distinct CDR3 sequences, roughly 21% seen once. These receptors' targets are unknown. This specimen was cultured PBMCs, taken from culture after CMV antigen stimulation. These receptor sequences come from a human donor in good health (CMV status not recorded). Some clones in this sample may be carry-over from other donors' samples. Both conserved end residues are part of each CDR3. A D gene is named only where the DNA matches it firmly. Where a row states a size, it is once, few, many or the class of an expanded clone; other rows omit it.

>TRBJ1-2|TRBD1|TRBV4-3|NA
CASSQGRQGAGGYTF
TGCGCCAGCAGCCAAGGCCGGCAGGGGGCTGGTGGCTACACCTTC
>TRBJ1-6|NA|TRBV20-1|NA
CSARQGTGSPLHF
TGCAGTGCTAGACAGGGAACTGGTTCACCCCTCCACTTT
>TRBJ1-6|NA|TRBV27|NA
CASSLRVERSPLHF
TGTGCCAGCAGTTTAAGGGTGGAGCGCTCACCCCTCCACTTT
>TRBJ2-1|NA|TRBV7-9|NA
CASRREGGSSYNEQFF
TGTGCCAGCAGGCGTGAGGGGGGAAGCTCCTACAATGAGCAGTTCTTC
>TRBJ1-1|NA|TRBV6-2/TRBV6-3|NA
CASSDRTAEAFF
TGTGCCAGCAGTGATAGGACAGCTGAAGCTTTCTTT
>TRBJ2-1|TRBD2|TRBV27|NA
CASSLSSGGYNEQFF
TGTGCCAGCAGTTTATCTAGCGGGGGATACAATGAGCAGTTCTTC
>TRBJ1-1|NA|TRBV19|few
CASSPRGRPNTEAFF
TGTGCCAGTAGTCCCCGGGGACGACCGAACACTGAAGCTTTCTTT
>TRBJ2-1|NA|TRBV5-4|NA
CASSSPDNNEQFF
TGTGCCAGCAGCTCGCCAGATAACAATGAGCAGTTCTTC
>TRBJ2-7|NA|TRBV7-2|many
CASSLGTAAYEQYF
TGTGCCAGCAGCTTAGGGACGGCCGCCTACGAGCAGTACTTC
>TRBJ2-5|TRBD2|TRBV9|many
CASSASGTRSRETQYF
TGTGCCAGCAGCGCCTCCGGGACTAGAAGTAGAGAGACCCAGTACTTC
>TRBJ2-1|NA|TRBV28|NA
CASSSGSHLFEQFF
TGTGCCAGCAGTTCGGGGTCCCACCTTTTCGAGCAGTTCTTC
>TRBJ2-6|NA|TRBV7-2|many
CASSSQVSGANVLTF
TGTGCCAGCAGCTCACAGGTCTCTGGGGCCAACGTCCTGACTTTC
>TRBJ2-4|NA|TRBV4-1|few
CASSPGFAKGEKNIQYF
TGCGCCAGCAGCCCCGGGTTTGCAAAGGGGGAAAAAAACATTCAGTACTTC
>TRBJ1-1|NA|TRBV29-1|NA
CSVEHPDKNTEAFF
TGCAGCGTTGAACACCCAGACAAGAACACTGAAGCTTTCTTT
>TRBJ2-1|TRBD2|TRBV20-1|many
CSARATSGRINEQFF
TGCAGTGCTAGAGCGACTAGCGGGAGAATCAATGAGCAGTTCTTC
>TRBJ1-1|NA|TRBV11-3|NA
CASSTQTGEAFF
TGTGCCAGCAGCACTCAAACAGGGGAAGCTTTCTTT
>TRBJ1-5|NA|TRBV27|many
CASSLQNQPQHF
TGTGCCAGCAGTTTACAAAATCAGCCCCAGCATTTT
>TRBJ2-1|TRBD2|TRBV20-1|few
CSARSGRAYNEQFF
TGCAGTGCTAGATCCGGGAGGGCCTACAATGAGCAGTTCTTC
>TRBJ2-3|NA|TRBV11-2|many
CASRLGQASSTDTQYF
TGTGCCAGCAGACTAGGTCAAGCGTCTAGCACAGATACGCAGTATTTT
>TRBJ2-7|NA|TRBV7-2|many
CASSSLGLYDYEQYF
TGTGCCAGCAGCTCACTGGGGCTATACGACTACGAGCAGTACTTC
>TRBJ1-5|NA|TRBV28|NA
CASSSGTAGNQPQHF
TGTGCCAGCAGCTCCGGGACGGCGGGCAATCAGCCCCAGCATTTT
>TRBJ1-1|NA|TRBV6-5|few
CASSSLGGRLAFF
TGTGCCAGCAGCTCCCTCGGGGGTCGGCTTGCTTTCTTT
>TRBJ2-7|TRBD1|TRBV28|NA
CASTPATGGYEQYF
TGTGCCAGCACCCCCGCGACAGGGGGATACGAGCAGTACTTC
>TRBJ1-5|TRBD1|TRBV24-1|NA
CATHPRQGGYSNQPQHF
TGTGCCACCCACCCCAGACAGGGCGGGTATAGCAATCAGCCCCAGCATTTT
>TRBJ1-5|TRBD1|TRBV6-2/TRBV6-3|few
CASTPGQGSNQPQHF
TGTGCCAGCACCCCCGGACAGGGAAGCAATCAGCCCCAGCATTTT
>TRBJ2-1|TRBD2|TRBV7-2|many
CASSSGLAVSYNEQFF
TGTGCCAGCAGCTCCGGACTAGCGGTCTCCTACAATGAGCAGTTCTTC
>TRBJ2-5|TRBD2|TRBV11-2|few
CASSRNMRERETQYF
TGTGCCAGCAGCCGTAATATGCGGGAGAGGGAGACCCAGTACTTC
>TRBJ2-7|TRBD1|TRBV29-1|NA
CSVEFVDRQNYEQYF
TGCAGCGTTGAGTTTGTGGACAGGCAGAACTACGAGCAGTACTTC
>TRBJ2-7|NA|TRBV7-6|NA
CASSLNRQVSCEQYF
TGTGCCAGCAGCTTGAACCGACAAGTCTCCTGCGAGCAGTACTTC